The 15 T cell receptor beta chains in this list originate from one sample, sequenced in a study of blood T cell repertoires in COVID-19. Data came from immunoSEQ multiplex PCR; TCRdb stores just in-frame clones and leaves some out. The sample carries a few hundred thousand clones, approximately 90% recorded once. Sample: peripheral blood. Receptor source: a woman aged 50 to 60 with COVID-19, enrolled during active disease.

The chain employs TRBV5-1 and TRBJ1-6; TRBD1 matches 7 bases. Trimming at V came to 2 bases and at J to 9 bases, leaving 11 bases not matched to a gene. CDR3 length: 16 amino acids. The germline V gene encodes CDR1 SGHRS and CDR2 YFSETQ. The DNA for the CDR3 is TGCGCCAGCAGCTTCCTGCGAGGGGGCGGAGGTTCACCCCTCCACTTT. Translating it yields CASSFLRGGGGSPLHF.

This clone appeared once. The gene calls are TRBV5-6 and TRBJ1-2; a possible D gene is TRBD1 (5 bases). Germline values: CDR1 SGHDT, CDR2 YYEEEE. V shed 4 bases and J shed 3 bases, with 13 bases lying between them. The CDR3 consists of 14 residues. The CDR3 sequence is CASSPLQVYYGYTF. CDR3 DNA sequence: TGTGCCAGCAGCCCCCTACAGGTTTACTATGGCTACACCTTC.

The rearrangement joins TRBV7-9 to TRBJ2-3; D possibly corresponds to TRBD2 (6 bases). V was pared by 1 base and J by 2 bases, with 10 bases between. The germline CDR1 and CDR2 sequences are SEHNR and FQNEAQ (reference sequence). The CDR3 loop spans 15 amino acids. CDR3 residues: CASSLGGVPTDTQYF. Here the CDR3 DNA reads TGTGCCAGCAGCTTAGGGGGGGTTCCCACAGATACGCAGTATTTT.

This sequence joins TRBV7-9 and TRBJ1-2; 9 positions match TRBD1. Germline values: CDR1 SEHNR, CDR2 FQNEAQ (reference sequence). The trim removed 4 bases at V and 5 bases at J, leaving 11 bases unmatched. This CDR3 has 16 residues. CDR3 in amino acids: CASSSPAGTGLYGYTF. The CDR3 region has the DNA TGTGCCAGCAGCTCCCCGGCGGGGACAGGGCTGTATGGCTACACCTTC.

CDR3 nucleotide sequence: TGTGCCAGCAGGGAAAACCGACAGGGCCATCAGCCCCAGCATTTT. It yields the protein CASRENRQGHQPQHF. The rearrangement joins TRBV27 to TRBJ1-5; 7 nucleotides agree with TRBD1. This CDR3 contains 15 residues. Germline V gives CDR1 MNHEY, CDR2 SMNVEV (reference sequence). V trimming: 6 bases; J trimming: 5 bases; junction bases outside the gene matches: 10.

The CDR3 bases are TGTGCCAGCAGCTTAACGTGGGGTACAGGGAACTATGGCTACACCTTC. This translates into CASSLTWGTGNYGYTF. The rearrangement links TRBV7-3 to TRBJ1-2, with D possibly matching TRBD1 (6 bases). This CDR3 is built from 16 residues. V shed 0 bases and J shed 2 bases, with 13 bases lying between them. Germline loops: CDR1 SGHTA, CDR2 FQGTGA.

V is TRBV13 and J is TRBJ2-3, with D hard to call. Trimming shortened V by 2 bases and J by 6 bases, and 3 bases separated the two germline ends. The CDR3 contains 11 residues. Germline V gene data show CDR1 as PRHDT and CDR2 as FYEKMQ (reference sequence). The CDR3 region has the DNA TGTGCCAGCAGCTTATCTGATACGCAGTATTTT. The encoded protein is CASSLSDTQYF.

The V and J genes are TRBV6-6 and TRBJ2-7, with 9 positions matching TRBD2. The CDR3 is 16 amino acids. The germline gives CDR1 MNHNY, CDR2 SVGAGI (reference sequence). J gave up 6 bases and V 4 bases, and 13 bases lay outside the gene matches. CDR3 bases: TGTGCCAGCAGTTGGTCAGCTACCGCGGGGGGGGGCGAGCAGTACTTC. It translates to CASSWSATAGGGEQYF.

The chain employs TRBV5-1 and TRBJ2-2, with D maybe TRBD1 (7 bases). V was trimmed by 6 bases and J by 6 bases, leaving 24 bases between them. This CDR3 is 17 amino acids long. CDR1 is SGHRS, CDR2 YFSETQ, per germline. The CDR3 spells CASTQTSAEGASGELFF. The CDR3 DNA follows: TGCGCCAGCACCCAAACATCCGCGGAGGGGGCGTCCGGGGAGCTGTTTTTT.

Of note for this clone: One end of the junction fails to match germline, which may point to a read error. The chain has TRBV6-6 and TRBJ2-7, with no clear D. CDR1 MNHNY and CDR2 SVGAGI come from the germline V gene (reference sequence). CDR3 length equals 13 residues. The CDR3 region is CASSYDDGSASAF. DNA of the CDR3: TGTGCCAGCAGTTACGACGATGGCAGCGCGTCTGCCTTC.

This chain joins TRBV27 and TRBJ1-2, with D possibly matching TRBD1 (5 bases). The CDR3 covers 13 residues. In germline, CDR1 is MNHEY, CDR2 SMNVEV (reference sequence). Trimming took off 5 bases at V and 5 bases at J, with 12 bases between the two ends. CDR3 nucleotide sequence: TGTGCCAGCAGTGGCCGGGAGGGGTATGGCTACACCTTC. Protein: CASSGREGYGYTF.

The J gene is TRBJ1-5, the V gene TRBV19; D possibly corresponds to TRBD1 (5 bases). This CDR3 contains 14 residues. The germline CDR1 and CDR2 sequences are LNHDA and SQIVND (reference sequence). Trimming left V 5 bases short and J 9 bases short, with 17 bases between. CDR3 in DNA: TGTGCCAGTAGTGTCCGACAGAAGGTCCTGCCCCAGCATTTT. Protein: CASSVRQKVLPQHF. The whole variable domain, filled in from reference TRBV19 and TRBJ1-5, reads DGGITQSPKYLFRKEGQNVTLSCEQNLNHDAMYWYRQDPGQGLRLIYYSQIVNDFQKGDIAEGYSVSREKKESFPLTVTSAQKNPTAFYLCASSVRQKVLPQHFGDGTRLSIL.

CDR3 in DNA: TGTGCCAGCAGCCTCTCCCCCGGGACAGGGAGAAACATTCAGTACTTC. Translated: CASSLSPGTGRNIQYF. The chain couples TRBV7-2 to TRBJ2-4; TRBD1 agrees at 9 bases. The germline gives CDR1 SGHTA, CDR2 FQGNSA. The junction had 11 bases not matched to a gene; V was cut back by 5 bases and J by 6 bases. The CDR3 runs to 16 residues.

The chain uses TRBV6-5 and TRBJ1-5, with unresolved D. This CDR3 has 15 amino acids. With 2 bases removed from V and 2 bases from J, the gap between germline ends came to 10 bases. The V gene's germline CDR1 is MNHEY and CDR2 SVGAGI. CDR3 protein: CASSYRLNRNQPQHF. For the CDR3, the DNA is TGTGCCAGCAGTTACAGACTGAACCGCAATCAGCCCCAGCATTTT.

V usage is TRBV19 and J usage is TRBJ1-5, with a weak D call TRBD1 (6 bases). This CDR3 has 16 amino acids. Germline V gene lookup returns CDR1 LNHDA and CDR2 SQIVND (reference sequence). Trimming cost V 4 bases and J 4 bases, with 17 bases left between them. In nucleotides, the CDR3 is TGTGCCAGTAGTACCACAACAGGGTCCCTAAATCAGCCCCAGCATTTT. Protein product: CASSTTTGSLNQPQHF. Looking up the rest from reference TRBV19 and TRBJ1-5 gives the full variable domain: DGGITQSPKYLFRKEGQNVTLSCEQNLNHDAMYWYRQDPGQGLRLIYYSQIVNDFQKGDIAEGYSVSREKKESFPLTVTSAQKNPTAFYLCASSTTTGSLNQPQHFGDGTRLSIL.